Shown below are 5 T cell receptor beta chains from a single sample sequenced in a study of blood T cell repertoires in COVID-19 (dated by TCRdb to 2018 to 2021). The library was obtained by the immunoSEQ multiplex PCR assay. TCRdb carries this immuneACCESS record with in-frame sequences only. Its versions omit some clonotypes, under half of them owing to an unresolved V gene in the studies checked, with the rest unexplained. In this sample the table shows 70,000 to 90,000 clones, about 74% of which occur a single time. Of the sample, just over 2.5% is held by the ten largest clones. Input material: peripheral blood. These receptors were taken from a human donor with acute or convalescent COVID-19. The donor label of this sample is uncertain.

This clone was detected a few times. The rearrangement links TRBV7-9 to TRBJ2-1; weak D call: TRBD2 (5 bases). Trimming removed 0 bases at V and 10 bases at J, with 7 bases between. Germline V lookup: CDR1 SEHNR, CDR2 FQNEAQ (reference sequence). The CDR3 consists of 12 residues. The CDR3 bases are TGTGCCAGCAGCTTAGCGCGGGCCGAGCAGTTCTTC. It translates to CASSLARAEQFF.

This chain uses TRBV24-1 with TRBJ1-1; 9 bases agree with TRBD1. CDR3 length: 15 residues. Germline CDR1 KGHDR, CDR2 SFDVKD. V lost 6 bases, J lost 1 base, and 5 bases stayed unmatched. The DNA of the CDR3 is TGTGCCACCAGTCAACAGGGGGCTGGGAACACTGAAGCTTTCTTT. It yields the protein CATSQQGAGNTEAFF.

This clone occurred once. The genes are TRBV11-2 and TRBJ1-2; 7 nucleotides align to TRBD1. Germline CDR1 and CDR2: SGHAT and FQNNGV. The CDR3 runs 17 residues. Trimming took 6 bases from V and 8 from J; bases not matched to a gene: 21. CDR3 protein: CASRLSTGPIGQAGYTF. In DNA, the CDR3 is TGTGCCAGCAGACTATCCACCGGACCAATTGGACAGGCGGGCTACACCTTC. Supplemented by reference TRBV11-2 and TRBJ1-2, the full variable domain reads EAGVAQSPRYKIIEKRQSVAFWCNPISGHATLYWYQQILGQGPKLLIQFQNNGVVDDSQLPKDRFSAERLKGVDSTLKIQPAKLEDSAVYLCASRLSTGPIGQAGYTFGSGTRLTVV.

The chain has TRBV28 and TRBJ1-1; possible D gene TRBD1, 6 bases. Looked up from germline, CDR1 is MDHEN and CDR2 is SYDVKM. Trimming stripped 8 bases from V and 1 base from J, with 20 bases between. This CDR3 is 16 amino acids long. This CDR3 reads CASESWRQGTNTEAFF. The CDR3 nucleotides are TGTGCCAGCGAATCGTGGCGGCAGGGGACGAACACTGAAGCTTTCTTT.

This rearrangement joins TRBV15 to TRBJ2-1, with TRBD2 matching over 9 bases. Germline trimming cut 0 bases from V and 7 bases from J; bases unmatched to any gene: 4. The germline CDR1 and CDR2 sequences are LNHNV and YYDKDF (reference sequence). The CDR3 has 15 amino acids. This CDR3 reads CATSREAGGLNEQFF. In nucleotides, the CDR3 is TGTGCCACCAGCAGAGAGGCGGGAGGGCTGAATGAGCAGTTCTTC. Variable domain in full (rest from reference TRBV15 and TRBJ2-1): DAMVIQNPRYQVTQFGKPVTLSCSQTLNHNVMYWYQQKSSQAPKLLFHYYDKDFNNEADTPDNFQSRRPNTSFCFLDIRSPGLGDTAMYLCATSREAGGLNEQFFGPGTRLTVL.